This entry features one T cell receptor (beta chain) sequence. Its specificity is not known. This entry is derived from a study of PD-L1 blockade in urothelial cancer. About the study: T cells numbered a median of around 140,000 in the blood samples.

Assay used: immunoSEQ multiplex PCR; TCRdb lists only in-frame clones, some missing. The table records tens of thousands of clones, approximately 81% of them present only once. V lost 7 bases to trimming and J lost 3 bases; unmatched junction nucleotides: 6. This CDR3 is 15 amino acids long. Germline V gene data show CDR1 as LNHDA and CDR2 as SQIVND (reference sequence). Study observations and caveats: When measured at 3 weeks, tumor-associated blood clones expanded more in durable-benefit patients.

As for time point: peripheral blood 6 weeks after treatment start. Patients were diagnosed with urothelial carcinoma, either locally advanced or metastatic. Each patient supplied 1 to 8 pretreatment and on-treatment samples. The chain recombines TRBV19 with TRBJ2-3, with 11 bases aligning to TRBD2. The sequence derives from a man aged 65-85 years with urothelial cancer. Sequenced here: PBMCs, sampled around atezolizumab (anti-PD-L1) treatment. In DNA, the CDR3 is TGTGCCAGTACTCCCACTAGCGGGAGTACAGATACGCAGTATTTT. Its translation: CASTPTSGSTDTQYF.